This entry lists 20 T cell receptor beta chains sequenced from one sample in a study of CD8+CD57+ T cells in acquired aplastic anemia (dated by TCRdb to 2017 to 2018). Sequencing was carried out with an Illumina HiSeq 2000. Genomic DNA was used as template for profiling of TCR beta VDJ combinations and CDR3 sequences. TCRdb reprocessed the public reads (quality trimming at Q25 with fastp, clone calling with MiXCR) and kept in-frame beta chains. Each CDR3 protein gets just one entry, which takes the most common genes and DNA from the rows behind it. Across this sample there are more than 100,000 distinct CDR3 sequences, with around two fifths seen only once. 8.4% of the sample is held by the ten biggest clonotypes. Input material: sorted CD4+, CD8+, or CD8+CD57+ T cells (not recorded which) from PBMCs. The receptor set was obtained from a human donor in good health, serving as a control.

This clonotype came up many times. The chain links TRBV19 to TRBJ2-7; D is ambiguous. Per the germline V gene, CDR1 is LNHDA and CDR2 is SQIVND (reference sequence). The CDR3 is 15 residues long. V was clipped by 4 bases and J by 3 bases, with 16 bases between them. The CDR3 DNA is TGTGCCAGTAGTAAGGTCATGGGAATGAACTACGAGCAGTACTTC. Translated, it gives CASSKVMGMNYEQYF.

With respect to this clonotype: This may arise from a read error, as a much more abundant clone is one base away. This chain joins TRBV24-1 and TRBJ1-1, with D possibly being TRBD1 (5 bases). The germline V and J ends were trimmed by 6 bases and 10 bases, with 17 bases remaining between them. CDR1 and CDR2 from the germline V gene are KGHDR and SFDVKD. The CDR3 runs 13 residues. The CDR3 DNA follows: TGTGCCACCAGTTCCCCGGGCCAGGGTGGAGCTTTCTTT. It encodes CATSSPGQGGAFF.

To note about this clonotype: The junction does not match germline at one end; this may be a read error. The rearrangement links TRBV5-5 to TRBJ1-2, with D hard to call. The CDR3 sequence is 15 residues long. Per germline, CDR1 SGHKS and CDR2 YYEKEE (reference sequence). This CDR3 is CASSLEAPSSYGCTF. CDR3 nucleotide sequence: TGTGCCAGCAGCCTGGAGGCTCCTTCATCCTATGGCTGCACCTTC.

The rearrangement links TRBV7-9 to TRBJ2-7; D uncertain. Trimming left V 6 bases short and J 3 bases short, with 9 bases between. The CDR3 extends over 12 amino acids. CDR1 SEHNR and CDR2 FQNEAQ come from the germline V gene (reference sequence). CDR3 nucleotide sequence: TGTGCCAGCAGTGAAGTTTACTACGAGCAGTACTTC. Protein: CASSEVYYEQYF. The full variable domain, rest sourced from reference TRBV7-9 and TRBJ2-7, is DTGVSQNPRHKITKRGQNVTFRCDPISEHNRLYWYRQTLGQGPEFLTYFQNEAQLEKSRLLSDRFSAERPKGSFSTLEIQRTEQGDSAMYLCASSEVYYEQYFGPGTRLTVT.

Concerning this clonotype: This may come from a read error, since a much larger clone is one base off. CDR3 residues: CASTQRGTGPYEQYF. As DNA, the CDR3 is TGTGCCAGCACCCAAAGGGGGACAGGGCCCTACGAGCAGTACTTC. The V and J genes are TRBV6-1 and TRBJ2-7, with TRBD1 matching over 9 bases. The germline gives CDR1 MNHNS, CDR2 SASEGT. J gave up 2 bases and V 7 bases, and 9 bases lay outside the gene matches. The CDR3 covers 15 residues.

The chain employs TRBV6-4 and TRBJ2-1; D is unresolved. Germline values: CDR1 MRHNA, CDR2 SNTAGT. V gave up 0 bases and J gave up 4 bases, with 13 bases separating them. The CDR3 covers 16 residues. Here the CDR3 reads CASSDSGTASYNEQFF. Here the CDR3 DNA reads TGTGCCAGCAGTGACTCGGGTACGGCCTCTTACAATGAGCAGTTCTTC.

The gene calls are TRBV14 and TRBJ2-5; D is ambiguous. There are 13 residues in the CDR3. Trimming stripped 3 bases from V and 5 bases from J, with 10 bases between. Germline values: CDR1 SGHDN, CDR2 FVKESK. CDR3 region: CASSQNRLETQYF. In nucleotides, the CDR3 is TGTGCCAGCAGCCAGAATCGTCTGGAGACCCAGTACTTC. Variable domain in full (rest from reference TRBV14 and TRBJ2-5): EAGVTQFPSHSVIEKGQTVTLRCDPISGHDNLYWYRRVMGKEIKFLLHFVKESKQDESGMPNNRFLAERTGGTYSTLKVQPAELEDSGVYFCASSQNRLETQYFGPGTRLLVL.

The table lists this clonotype with a count of one. This chain uses TRBV9 with TRBJ2-1; no clear D. Germline V gene data show CDR1 as SGDLS and CDR2 as YYNGEE. The V end was cut by 0 bases, the J end by 6 bases, with 22 bases between. The CDR3 consists of 18 residues. The chain's CDR3 is CASSVGVLGRVLGNEQFF. The CDR3 DNA sequence: TGTGCCAGCAGCGTAGGGGTGCTGGGTCGAGTTTTGGGCAATGAGCAGTTCTTC. The full variable domain, its missing parts supplied by reference TRBV9 and TRBJ2-1, is DSGVTQTPKHLITATGQRVTLRCSPRSGDLSVYWYQQSLDQGLQFLIQYYNGEERAKGNILERFSAQQFPDLHSELNLSSLELGDSALYFCASSVGVLGRVLGNEQFFGPGTRLTVL.

Concerning this clonotype: A much larger clone is a single base away; this may be a read error. The J gene is TRBJ1-3, the V gene TRBV6-5; a weak D match, TRBD1 (6 bases). This CDR3 is 15 amino acids long. CDR1 is MNHEY and CDR2 is SVGAGI in the germline V gene. The CDR3 nucleotides are TGTGCCAGCGGTTACTACGACAGGACTGGAAACACCATATATTTT. The encoded protein is CASGYYDRTGNTIYF.

V usage is TRBV27 and J usage is TRBJ1-4; TRBD1 is a possible D gene (5 bases). V dropped 5 bases and J dropped 8 bases, with 18 bases sitting between them. Germline V gives CDR1 MNHEY, CDR2 SMNVEV (reference sequence). The CDR3 length is 15 residues. CDR3 sequence reads: CASSHLGSGGEKLFF. CDR3 bases: TGTGCCAGCAGTCATTTAGGGTCGGGGGGGGAAAAACTGTTTTTT.

V gene TRBV4-2 combines with J gene TRBJ2-7, with D hard to call. Trimming pared 0 bases from V and 6 bases from J, leaving 12 bases between. The CDR3 spans 14 residues. CDR1 and CDR2 from the germline V gene are LGHNA and YNFKEQ. The CDR3 nucleotides read TGTGCCAGCAGCCAAGAGCTTAACCTACGCGAGCAGTACTTC. Translating gives CASSQELNLREQYF.

This clonotype has at least ten counts. The chain has TRBV25-1 and TRBJ1-4; TRBD1 might be the D (5 bases). CDR3 length: 15 amino acids. The V gene lost 6 bases and the J gene lost 5 bases, with 16 bases spanning the gap. CDR1 and CDR2 (germline): MGHDK, SYGVNS. The CDR3: CASSHSGGLNEKLFF. CDR3 bases: TGTGCCAGCAGCCACAGTGGGGGATTGAATGAAAAACTGTTTTTT.

This clonotype occurred many times. This chain connects TRBV11-2 to TRBJ2-1; 11 bases align to TRBD2. The CDR3 totals 16 residues. The germline V gene has CDR1 SGHAT and CDR2 FQNNGV. The junction had 4 bases not matched to a gene; V was cut back by 2 bases and J by 4 bases. The CDR3 DNA follows: TGTGCCAGCAGCTTATCCGGGACTAGCGGATACAATGAGCAGTTCTTC. Translating it yields CASSLSGTSGYNEQFF. Together with reference TRBV11-2 and TRBJ2-1, the CDR3 gives the full variable domain: EAGVAQSPRYKIIEKRQSVAFWCNPISGHATLYWYQQILGQGPKLLIQFQNNGVVDDSQLPKDRFSAERLKGVDSTLKIQPAKLEDSAVYLCASSLSGTSGYNEQFFGPGTRLTVL.

CDR3 in amino acids: CATSEQGAAYEQYF. The CDR3 coding sequence is TGTGCCACCAGTGAACAGGGGGCAGCCTACGAGCAGTACTTC. V gene TRBV24-1 combines with J gene TRBJ2-7, with 9 bases aligning to TRBD1. The ends lost 4 bases at V and 2 bases at J; junction bases unmatched: 2. The CDR3 spans 14 residues. The V gene's germline CDR1 is KGHDR and CDR2 SFDVKD.

On this clonotype: A much larger clone is a single base away; this may be a read error. The chain combines TRBV5-1 with TRBJ2-5; D is perhaps TRBD2 (6 bases). V was pared by 4 bases and J by 1 base, with 14 bases between. In germline, CDR1 is SGHRS, CDR2 YFSETQ. The CDR3 is 15 residues long. In nucleotides, the CDR3 is TGCGCCAGCAGCCTGTCCCGGGACTGCCAAGAGACCCAGTACTTC. This gives the protein CASSLSRDCQETQYF.

In this sample, this clonotype turned up many times. The rearrangement uses TRBV6-1 and TRBJ2-3; D unclear. V lost 3 bases and J 1 base, leaving 2 bases between the germline ends. The CDR3 loop spans 12 amino acids. Germline CDR1 is MNHNS and CDR2 is SASEGT. CDR3 sequence: CASSDRTDTQYF. The DNA for the CDR3 is TGTGCCAGCAGTGACCGCACAGATACGCAGTATTTT.

This clonotype was seen ten or more times. This chain joins TRBV15 and TRBJ1-4, with 11 bases that match TRBD1. Trimming cost V 1 base and J 4 bases; bases outside gene matches: 8. Germline V gene sequence: CDR1 LNHNV, CDR2 YYDKDF (reference sequence). The CDR3 is 18 amino acids. The CDR3 reads CATSRVTGQGELNEKLFF. Written as DNA, the CDR3 is TGTGCCACCAGCAGAGTAACGGGACAGGGGGAGCTTAATGAAAAACTGTTTTTT.

V usage is TRBV19 and J usage is TRBJ2-5; D is perhaps TRBD1 or TRBD2 (7 bases each). The V end lost 4 bases, the J end lost 4 bases, and 19 bases lay between the germline ends. From germline, CDR1 is LNHDA and CDR2 SQIVND (reference sequence). The CDR3 is 16 amino acids. Here the CDR3 DNA reads TGTGCCAGTAGTACCACTAGACAGGGAGGGGGAGAGACCCAGTACTTC. This sequence encodes CASSTTRQGGGETQYF. The full variable domain, completed using reference TRBV19 and TRBJ2-5, is DGGITQSPKYLFRKEGQNVTLSCEQNLNHDAMYWYRQDPGQGLRLIYYSQIVNDFQKGDIAEGYSVSREKKESFPLTVTSAQKNPTAFYLCASSTTRQGGGETQYFGPGTRLLVL.

This clonotype has a handful of counts. The chain links TRBV2 to TRBJ2-1; 9 nucleotides match TRBD1. Germline CDR1 is SNHLY and CDR2 is FYNNEI. V lost 4 bases, J lost 2 bases, and 3 bases stayed unmatched. The CDR3 contains 15 residues. CDR3 sequence reads: CASSVDRGTYNEQFF. In nucleotides, the CDR3 is TGTGCCAGCAGTGTTGACAGGGGGACCTACAATGAGCAGTTCTTC.

This clonotype was observed many times. The chain uses TRBV3-1 and TRBJ2-5, with D maybe TRBD2 (6 bases). Per germline, CDR1 LGHDT and CDR2 YNNKEL (reference sequence). Trimming cost V 0 bases and J 5 bases, with 16 bases left between them. The CDR3 totals 16 residues. This chain's CDR3 is CASSQEGRSVYETQYF. The CDR3, as DNA: TGTGCCAGCAGCCAAGAAGGGAGGTCGGTCTACGAGACCCAGTACTTC.